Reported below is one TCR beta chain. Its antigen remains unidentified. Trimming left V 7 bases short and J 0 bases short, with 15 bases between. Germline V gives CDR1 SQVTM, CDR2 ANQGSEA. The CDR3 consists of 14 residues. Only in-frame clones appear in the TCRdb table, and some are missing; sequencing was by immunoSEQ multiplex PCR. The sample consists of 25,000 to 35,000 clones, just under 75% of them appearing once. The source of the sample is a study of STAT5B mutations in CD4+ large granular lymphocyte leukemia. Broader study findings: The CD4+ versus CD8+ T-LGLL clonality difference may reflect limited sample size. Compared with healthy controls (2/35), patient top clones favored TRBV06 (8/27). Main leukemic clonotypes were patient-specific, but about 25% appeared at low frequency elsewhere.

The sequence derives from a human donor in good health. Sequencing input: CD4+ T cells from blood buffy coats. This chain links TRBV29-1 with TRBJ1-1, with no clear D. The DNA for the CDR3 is TGCAGCGGTCAAGTGGGCAGACTGAACACTGAAGCTTTCTTT. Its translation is CSGQVGRLNTEAFF.